The 9 T cell receptor beta chains below all came from one sample that was sequenced in a study of Graves' ophthalmopathy and Graves' hyperthyroidism (dated by TCRdb to 2016 to 2019). Data came from an Illumina HiSeq 2000. TCR beta CDR3 regions were amplified from RNA transcripts for repertoire sequencing. A first-round RT-PCR used HTBI primers with the Qiagen OneStep RT-PCR kit, followed by a second-round multiplex PCR, size selection and purification. The public reads were reanalyzed by TCRdb: fastp trimming at Q25, MiXCR alignment, in-frame beta chains only. Each entry is one CDR3 protein sequence, shown with its most common DNA and genes. Recorded for this sample are 900,000 to 1,200,000 distinct CDR3 sequences; 35% to 40% of them occurred a single time. Around 10% of the sample belongs to the ten largest clones. Sequencing was carried out using peripheral blood or thyroid tissue (not recorded which). Receptor source: an adult man with Graves' hyperthyroidism.

This chain joins TRBV2 and TRBJ2-5; D possibly matches TRBD1 or TRBD2 (9 bases each). Looked up from germline, CDR1 is SNHLY and CDR2 is FYNNEI. This CDR3 spans 15 amino acids. V was shortened by 8 bases and J by 5 bases, with 21 bases between the two germline ends. CDR3 loop: CASEQGAGGRETQYF. In DNA form, the CDR3 reads TGTGCCAGCGAACAGGGGGCGGGGGGGCGCGAGACCCAGTACTTC. The variable domain in full, completed from reference TRBV2 and TRBJ2-5, reads EPEVTQTPSHQVTQMGQEVILRCVPISNHLYFYWYRQILGQKVEFLVSFYNNEISEKSEIFDDQFSVERPDGSNFTLKIRSTKLEDSAMYFCASEQGAGGRETQYFGPGTRLLVL.

The V and J genes are TRBV9 and TRBJ2-5; D is tentatively TRBD1 or TRBD2 (7 bases each). Germline V gives CDR1 SGDLS, CDR2 YYNGEE. V lost 3 bases, J lost 5 bases, and 14 bases lay in between. The CDR3 consists of 14 residues. CDR3 amino acids: CASSAGGGLETQYF. Here the CDR3 DNA reads TGTGCCAGCAGCGCAGGGGGGGGGCTTGAGACCCAGTACTTC.

V gene TRBV19 combines with J gene TRBJ2-5, with TRBD2 identical over 11 bases. Germline lookup yields CDR1 LNHDA and CDR2 SQIVND (reference sequence). V shed 3 bases, J shed 2 bases, and the junction held 5 bases outside the gene matches. There are 16 residues in the CDR3. The CDR3 sequence is CASSISRLAGQETQYF. The CDR3 DNA is TGTGCCAGTAGTATCTCCAGACTAGCGGGACAAGAGACCCAGTACTTC. Complete variable domain (other parts from reference TRBV19 and TRBJ2-5): DGGITQSPKYLFRKEGQNVTLSCEQNLNHDAMYWYRQDPGQGLRLIYYSQIVNDFQKGDIAEGYSVSREKKESFPLTVTSAQKNPTAFYLCASSISRLAGQETQYFGPGTRLLVL.

This clonotype has at least ten counts. The rearrangement links TRBV9 to TRBJ2-5; D call uncertain. Trimming took off 0 bases at V and 5 bases at J, with 14 bases between the two ends. In germline, CDR1 is SGDLS, CDR2 YYNGEE. The CDR3 consists of 15 residues. CDR3 sequence: CASSVEGSSWETQYF. CDR3 nucleotide sequence: TGTGCCAGCAGCGTAGAAGGGTCTTCTTGGGAGACCCAGTACTTC.

The sample holds many counts of this clonotype. The CDR3, as DNA: TGTGCCAGCAGCTTATATAGGACAGGGGAAGGCTACACCTTC. Residues: CASSLYRTGEGYTF. The rearrangement joins TRBV7-2 to TRBJ1-2; 9 bases match TRBD1. The trim removed 2 bases at V and 8 bases at J, leaving 6 bases unmatched. The CDR3 loop spans 14 amino acids. Germline V gives CDR1 SGHTA, CDR2 FQGNSA.

This clonotype was counted a few times. A read error may be the cause here, since a much bigger clone is one base away. The J gene is TRBJ2-7, the V gene TRBV7-9; D gene ambiguous. V gave up 3 bases and J gave up 2 bases, with 11 bases separating them. The CDR3 contains 14 residues. The germline V gene encodes CDR1 SEHNR and CDR2 FQNEAQ (reference sequence). CDR3 nucleotides: TGTGCCAGCAGCTTGCTCAGGAGTCCCTACGAGCAGTACTTC. It codes for CASSLLRSPYEQYF.

This clonotype was counted a few times. The chain links TRBV7-8 to TRBJ2-7; D is ambiguous. This CDR3 has 15 residues. Germline V gene data show CDR1 as SGHVS and CDR2 as FQNEAQ. With 3 bases removed from V and 2 bases from J, the gap between germline ends came to 14 bases. The CDR3 bases are TGTGCCAGCAGCTTTGAAAGGACCCATACCTACGAGCAGTACTTC. This sequence encodes CASSFERTHTYEQYF.

This sequence joins TRBV12-3 or TRBV12-4 and TRBJ1-1; no definite D call. The V end was cut by 0 bases, the J end by 3 bases, with 11 bases between. The CDR3 is 15 residues long. The CDR3 reads CASSLASPWDTEAFF. In DNA, the CDR3 is TGTGCCAGCAGTTTAGCGAGTCCTTGGGACACTGAAGCTTTCTTT.

This clonotype was counted many times. This chain joins TRBV4-3 and TRBJ1-2, with TRBD1 as a possible D gene (5 bases). Trimming cost V 1 base and J 8 bases, with 17 bases left between them. Germline V CDR1 and CDR2: LGHNA, YSLEER. This CDR3 spans 15 amino acids. In DNA form, the CDR3 reads TGCGCCAGCAGCCAAGTCGTGCGGGACTCTCGAGGCTACACCTTC. Translation gives CASSQVVRDSRGYTF.